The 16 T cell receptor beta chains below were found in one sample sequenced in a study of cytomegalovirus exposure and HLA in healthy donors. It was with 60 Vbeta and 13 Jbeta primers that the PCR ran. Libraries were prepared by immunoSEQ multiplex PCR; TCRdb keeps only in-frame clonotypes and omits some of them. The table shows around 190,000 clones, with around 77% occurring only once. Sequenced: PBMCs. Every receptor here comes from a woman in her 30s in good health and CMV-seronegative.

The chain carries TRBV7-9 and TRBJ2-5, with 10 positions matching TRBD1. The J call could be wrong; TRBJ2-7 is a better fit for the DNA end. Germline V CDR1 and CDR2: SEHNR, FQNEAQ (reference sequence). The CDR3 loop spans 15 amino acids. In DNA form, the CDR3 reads TGTGCCAGCAGCTGGGGACAGGGGACCACCTACGAGCAGTACTTC. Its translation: CASSWGQGTTYEQYF.

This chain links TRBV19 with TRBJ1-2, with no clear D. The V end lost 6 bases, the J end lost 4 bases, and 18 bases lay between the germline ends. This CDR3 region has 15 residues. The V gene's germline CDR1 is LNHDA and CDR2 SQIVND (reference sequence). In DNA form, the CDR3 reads TGTGCCAGTAGCACTACTTCGGCGGGCGTCTATGGCTACACCTTC. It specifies CASSTTSAGVYGYTF.

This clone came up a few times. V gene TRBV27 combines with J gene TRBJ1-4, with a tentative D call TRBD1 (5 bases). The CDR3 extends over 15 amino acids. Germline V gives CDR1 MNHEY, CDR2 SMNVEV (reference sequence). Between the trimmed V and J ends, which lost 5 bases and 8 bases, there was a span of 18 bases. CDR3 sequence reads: CASSPLLAGREKLFF. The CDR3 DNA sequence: TGTGCCAGCAGTCCCCTTCTGGCGGGGCGGGAAAAACTGTTTTTT. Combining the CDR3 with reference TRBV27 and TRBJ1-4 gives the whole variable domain EAQVTQNPRYLITVTGKKLTVTCSQNMNHEYMSWYRQDPGLGLRQIYYSMNVEVTDKGDVPEGYKVSRKEKRNFPLILESPSPNQTSLYFCASSPLLAGREKLFFGSGTQLSVL.

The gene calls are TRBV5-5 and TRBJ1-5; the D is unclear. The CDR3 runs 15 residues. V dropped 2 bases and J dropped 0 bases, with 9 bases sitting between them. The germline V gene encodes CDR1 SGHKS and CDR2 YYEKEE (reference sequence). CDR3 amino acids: CASSFRGVSNQPQHF. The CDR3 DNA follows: TGTGCCAGCAGCTTTCGCGGGGTTAGCAATCAGCCCCAGCATTTT. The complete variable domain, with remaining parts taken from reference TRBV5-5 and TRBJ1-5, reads DAGVTQSPTHLIKTRGQQVTLRCSPISGHKSVSWYQQVLGQGPQFIFQYYEKEERGRGNFPDRFSARQFPNYSSELNVNALLLGDSALYLCASSFRGVSNQPQHFGDGTRLSIL.

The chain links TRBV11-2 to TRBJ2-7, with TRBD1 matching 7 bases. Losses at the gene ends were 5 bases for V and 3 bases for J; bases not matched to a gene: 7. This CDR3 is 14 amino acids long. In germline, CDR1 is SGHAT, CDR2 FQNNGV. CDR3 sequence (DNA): TGTGCCAGCAGCGAATCAGGGGGAGACTACGAGCAGTACTTC. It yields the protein CASSESGGDYEQYF.

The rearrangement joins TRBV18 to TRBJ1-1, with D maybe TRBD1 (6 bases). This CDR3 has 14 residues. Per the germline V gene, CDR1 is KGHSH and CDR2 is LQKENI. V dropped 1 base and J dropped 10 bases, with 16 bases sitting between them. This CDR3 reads CASSPHQGLEGAFF. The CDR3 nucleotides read TGTGCCAGCTCACCACACCAGGGGCTCGAGGGAGCTTTCTTT.

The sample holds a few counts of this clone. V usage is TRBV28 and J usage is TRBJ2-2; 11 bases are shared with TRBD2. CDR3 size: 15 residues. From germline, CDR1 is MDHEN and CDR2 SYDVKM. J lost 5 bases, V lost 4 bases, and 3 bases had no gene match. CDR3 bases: TGTGCCAGCAGTTCACTAGCGGGAGTAACCGGGGAGCTGTTTTTT. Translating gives CASSSLAGVTGELFF. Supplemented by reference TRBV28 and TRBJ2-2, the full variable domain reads DVKVTQSSRYLVKRTGEKVFLECVQDMDHENMFWYRQDPGLGLRLIYFSYDVKMKEKGDIPEGYSVSREKKERFSLILESASTNQTSMYLCASSSLAGVTGELFFGEGSRLTVL.

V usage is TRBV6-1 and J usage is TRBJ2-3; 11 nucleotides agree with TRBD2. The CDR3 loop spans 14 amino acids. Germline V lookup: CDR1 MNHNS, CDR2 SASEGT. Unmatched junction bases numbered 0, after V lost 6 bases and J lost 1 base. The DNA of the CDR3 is TGTGCCAGCAGGACTAGCGGGGGCACAGATACGCAGTATTTT. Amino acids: CASRTSGGTDTQYF.

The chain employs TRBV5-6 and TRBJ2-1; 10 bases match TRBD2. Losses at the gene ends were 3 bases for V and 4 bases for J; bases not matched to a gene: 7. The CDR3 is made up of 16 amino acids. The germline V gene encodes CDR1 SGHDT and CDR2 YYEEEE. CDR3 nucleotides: TGTGCCAGCAGCTCCCCCGGGACTAGCGCTTACAATGAGCAGTTCTTC. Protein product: CASSSPGTSAYNEQFF.

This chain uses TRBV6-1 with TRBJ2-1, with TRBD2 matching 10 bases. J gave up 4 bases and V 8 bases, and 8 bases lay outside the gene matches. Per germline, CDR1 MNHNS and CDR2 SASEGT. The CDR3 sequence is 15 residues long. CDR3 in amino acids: CASATRTSGYNEQFF. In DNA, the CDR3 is TGTGCCAGCGCAACCCGGACTAGCGGATACAATGAGCAGTTCTTC.

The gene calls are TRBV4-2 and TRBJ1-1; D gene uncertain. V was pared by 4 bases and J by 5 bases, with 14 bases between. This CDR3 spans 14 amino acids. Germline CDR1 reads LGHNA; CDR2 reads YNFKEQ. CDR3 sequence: CASSPFGSRTEAFF. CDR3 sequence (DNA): TGTGCCAGCAGCCCCTTTGGGAGTAGAACTGAAGCTTTCTTT.

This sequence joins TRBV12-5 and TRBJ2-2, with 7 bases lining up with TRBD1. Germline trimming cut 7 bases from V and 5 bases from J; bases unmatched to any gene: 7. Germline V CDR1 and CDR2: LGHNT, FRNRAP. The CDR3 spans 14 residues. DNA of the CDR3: TGTGCTAGTGCCCGGGACAGTGAGACCGGGGAGCTGTTTTTT. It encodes CASARDSETGELFF.

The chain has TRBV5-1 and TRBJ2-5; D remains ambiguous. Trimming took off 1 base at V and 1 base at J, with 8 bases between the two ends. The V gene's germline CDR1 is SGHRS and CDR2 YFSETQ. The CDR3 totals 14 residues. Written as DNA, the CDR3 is TGCGCCAGCAGCTTGTTGGCCTTCCAAGAGACCCAGTACTTC. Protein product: CASSLLAFQETQYF.

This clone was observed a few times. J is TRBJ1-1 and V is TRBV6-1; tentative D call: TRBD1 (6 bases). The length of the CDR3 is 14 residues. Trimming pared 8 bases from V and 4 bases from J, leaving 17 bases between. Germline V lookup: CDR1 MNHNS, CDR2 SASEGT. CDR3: CASPPGRGFTEAFF. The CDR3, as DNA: TGTGCCAGCCCCCCGGGTAGGGGGTTCACTGAAGCTTTCTTT.

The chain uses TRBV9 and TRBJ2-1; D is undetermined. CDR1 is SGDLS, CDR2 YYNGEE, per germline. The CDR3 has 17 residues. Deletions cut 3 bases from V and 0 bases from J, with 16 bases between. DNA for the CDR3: TGTGCCAGCAGCGGGGCTCGGCATTCGAGCTCCTACAATGAGCAGTTCTTC. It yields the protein CASSGARHSSSYNEQFF.

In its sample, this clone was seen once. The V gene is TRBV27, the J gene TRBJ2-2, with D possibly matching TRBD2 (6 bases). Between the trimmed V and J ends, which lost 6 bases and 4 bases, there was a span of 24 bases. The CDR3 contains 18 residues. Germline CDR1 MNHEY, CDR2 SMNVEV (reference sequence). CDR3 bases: TGTGCCAGCAGCGGCTCGGTCTGGTCGACTAGTCCCACCGGGGAGCTGTTTTTT. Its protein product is CASSGSVWSTSPTGELFF.